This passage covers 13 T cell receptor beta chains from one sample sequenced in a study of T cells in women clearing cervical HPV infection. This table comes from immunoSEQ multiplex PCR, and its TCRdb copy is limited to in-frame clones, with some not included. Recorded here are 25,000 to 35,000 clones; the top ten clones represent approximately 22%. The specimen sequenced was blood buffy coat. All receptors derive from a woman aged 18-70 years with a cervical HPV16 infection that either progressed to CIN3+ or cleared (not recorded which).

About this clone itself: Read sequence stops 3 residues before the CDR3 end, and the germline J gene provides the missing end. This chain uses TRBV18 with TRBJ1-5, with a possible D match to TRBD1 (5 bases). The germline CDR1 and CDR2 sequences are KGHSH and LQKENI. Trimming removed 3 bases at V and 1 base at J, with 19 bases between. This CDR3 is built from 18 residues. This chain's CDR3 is CASSPPGGDGVSNQPQHF. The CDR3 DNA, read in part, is TGTGCCAGCTCACCGCCCGGAGGGGATGGTGTGAGCAATCAGCCC.

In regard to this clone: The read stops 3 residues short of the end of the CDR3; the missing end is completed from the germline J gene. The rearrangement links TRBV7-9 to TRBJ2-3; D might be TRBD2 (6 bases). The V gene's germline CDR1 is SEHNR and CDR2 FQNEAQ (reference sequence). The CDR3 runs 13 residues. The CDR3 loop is CASSSLPGTPQYF. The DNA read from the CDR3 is TGTGCCAGCAGCTCTCTTCCCGGGACTCCG.

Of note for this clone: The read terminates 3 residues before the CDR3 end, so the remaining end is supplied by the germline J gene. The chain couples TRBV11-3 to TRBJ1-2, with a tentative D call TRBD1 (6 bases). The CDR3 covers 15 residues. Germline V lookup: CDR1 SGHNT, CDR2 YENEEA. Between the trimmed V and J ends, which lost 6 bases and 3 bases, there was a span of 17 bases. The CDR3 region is CASSPRRGLDYGYTF. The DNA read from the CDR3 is TGTGCCAGCAGTCCGAGGCGGGGGCTCGACTATGGC. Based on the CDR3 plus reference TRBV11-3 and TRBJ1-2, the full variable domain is EAGVVQSPRYKIIEKKQPVAFWCNPISGHNTLYWYLQNLGQGPELLIRYENEEAVDDSQLPKDRFSAERLKGVDSTLKIQPAELGDSAVYLCASSPRRGLDYGYTFGSGTRLTVV.

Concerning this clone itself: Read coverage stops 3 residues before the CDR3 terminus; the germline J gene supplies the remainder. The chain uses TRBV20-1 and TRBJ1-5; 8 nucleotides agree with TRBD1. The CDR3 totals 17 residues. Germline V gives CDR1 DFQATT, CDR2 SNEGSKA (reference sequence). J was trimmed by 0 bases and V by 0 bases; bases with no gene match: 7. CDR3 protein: CSARDETGDFSNQPQHF. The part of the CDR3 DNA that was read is TGCAGTGCTAGAGATGAGACAGGGGATTTTAGCAATCAGCCC.

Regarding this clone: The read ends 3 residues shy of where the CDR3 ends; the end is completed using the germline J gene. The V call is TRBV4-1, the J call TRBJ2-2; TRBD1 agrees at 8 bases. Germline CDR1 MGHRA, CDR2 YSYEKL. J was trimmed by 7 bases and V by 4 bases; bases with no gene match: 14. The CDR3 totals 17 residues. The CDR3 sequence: CASSLRLTGEGIGELFF. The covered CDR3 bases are TGCGCCAGCAGCCTGCGGCTGACAGGGGAAGGGATCGGGGAG.

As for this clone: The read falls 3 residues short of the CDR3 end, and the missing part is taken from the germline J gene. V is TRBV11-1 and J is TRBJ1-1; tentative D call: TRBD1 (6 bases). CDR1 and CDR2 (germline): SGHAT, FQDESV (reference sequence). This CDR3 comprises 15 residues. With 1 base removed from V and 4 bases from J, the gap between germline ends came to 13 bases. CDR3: CASSLVRQGSTEAFF. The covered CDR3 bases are TGTGCCAGCAGCTTAGTTCGGCAGGGGAGCACTGAA.

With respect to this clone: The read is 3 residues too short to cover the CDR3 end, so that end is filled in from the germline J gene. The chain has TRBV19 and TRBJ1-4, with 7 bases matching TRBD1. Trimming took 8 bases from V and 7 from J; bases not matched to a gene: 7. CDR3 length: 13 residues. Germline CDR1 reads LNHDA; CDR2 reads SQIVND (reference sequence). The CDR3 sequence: CASSSTGIEKLFF. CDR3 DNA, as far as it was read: TGTGCCAGTTCGTCGACAGGGATTGAAAAA.

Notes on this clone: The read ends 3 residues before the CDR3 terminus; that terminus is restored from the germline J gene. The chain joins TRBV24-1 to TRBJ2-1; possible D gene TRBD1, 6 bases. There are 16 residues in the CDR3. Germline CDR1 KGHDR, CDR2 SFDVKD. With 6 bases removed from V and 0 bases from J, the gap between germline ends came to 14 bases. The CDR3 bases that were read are TGTGCCACCAGTCCAGGGGATTTTAGCTCCTACAATGAG. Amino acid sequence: CATSPGDFSSYNE. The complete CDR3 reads CATSPGDFSSYNEQFF.

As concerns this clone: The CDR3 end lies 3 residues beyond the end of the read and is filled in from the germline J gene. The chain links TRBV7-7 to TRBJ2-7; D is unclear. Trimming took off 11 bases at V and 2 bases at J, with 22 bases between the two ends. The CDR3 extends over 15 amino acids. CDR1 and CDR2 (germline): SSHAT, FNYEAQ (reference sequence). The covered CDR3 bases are TGTGCCCGCTCTATTGCATTTGATATTACCTACGAG. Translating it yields CARSIAFDITYE. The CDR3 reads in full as CARSIAFDITYEQYF. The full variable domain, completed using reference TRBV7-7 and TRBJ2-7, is GAGVSQSPRYKVTKRGQDVTLRCDPISSHATLYWYQQALGQGPEFLTYFNYEAQPDKSGLPSDRFSAERPEGSISTLTIQRTEQRDSAMYRCARSIAFDITYEQYFGPGTRLTVT.

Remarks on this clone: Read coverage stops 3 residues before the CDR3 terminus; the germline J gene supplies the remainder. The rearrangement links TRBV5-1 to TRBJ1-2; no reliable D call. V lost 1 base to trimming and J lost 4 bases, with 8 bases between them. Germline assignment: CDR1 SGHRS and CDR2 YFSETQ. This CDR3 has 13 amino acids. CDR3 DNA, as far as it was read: TGCGCCAGCAGCTTGAAGCCCCCCTATGGC. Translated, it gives CASSLKPPYG. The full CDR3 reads CASSLKPPYGYTF.

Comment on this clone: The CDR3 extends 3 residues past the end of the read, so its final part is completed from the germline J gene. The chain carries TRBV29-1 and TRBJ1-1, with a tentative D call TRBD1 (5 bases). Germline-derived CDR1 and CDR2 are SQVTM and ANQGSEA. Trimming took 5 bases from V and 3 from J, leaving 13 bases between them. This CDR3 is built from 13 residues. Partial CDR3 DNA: TGCAGCGTTACCGACAGAATTTACACTGAA. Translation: CSVTDRIYTE. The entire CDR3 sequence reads CSVTDRIYTEAFF.

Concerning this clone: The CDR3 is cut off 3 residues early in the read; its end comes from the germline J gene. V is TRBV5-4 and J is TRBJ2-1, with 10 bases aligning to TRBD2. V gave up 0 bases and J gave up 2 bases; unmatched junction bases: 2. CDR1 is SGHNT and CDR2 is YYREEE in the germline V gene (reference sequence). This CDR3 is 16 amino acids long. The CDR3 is CASSLEAGGPYNEQFF. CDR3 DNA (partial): TGTGCCAGCAGCTTGGAAGCGGGAGGGCCCTACAATGAG.

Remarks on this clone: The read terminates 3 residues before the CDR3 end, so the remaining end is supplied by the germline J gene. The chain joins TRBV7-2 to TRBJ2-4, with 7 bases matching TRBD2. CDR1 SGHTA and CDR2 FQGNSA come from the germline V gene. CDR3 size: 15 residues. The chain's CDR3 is CASSLVFGGFRGQYF. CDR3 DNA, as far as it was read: TGTGCCAGCAGCTTAGTATTCGGGGGGTTTCGTGGT.